These 10 T cell receptor beta chains came from one sample sequenced in a study of T cell changes during pregnancy in multiple sclerosis. This table comes from immunoSEQ multiplex PCR, and its TCRdb copy is limited to in-frame clones, with some not included. The data show 65,000 to 70,000 clones, 80% to 95% seen once. The sequencing here drew on peripheral blood, taken in the first trimester of pregnancy. The receptors originated from a female donor with multiple sclerosis, enrolled in a pregnancy study.

The rearrangement joins TRBV6-5 to TRBJ2-7; a possible D gene is TRBD2 (7 bases). The CDR3 extends over 14 amino acids. Germline loops: CDR1 MNHEY, CDR2 SVGAGI. Trimming stripped 2 bases from V and 6 bases from J, with 14 bases between. As DNA, the CDR3 is TGTGCCAGCAGTTACCAGGGGAGGGCTGGCGAGCAGTACTTC. Translating it yields CASSYQGRAGEQYF.

This chain connects TRBV7-9 to TRBJ2-1; possibly TRBD2 for D (6 bases). Between the trimmed V and J ends, which lost 7 bases and 1 base, there was a span of 23 bases. The CDR3 runs to 18 residues. The germline CDR1 and CDR2 sequences are SEHNR and FQNEAQ (reference sequence). This CDR3 reads CASTPRVGSLKSYNEQFF. In DNA form, the CDR3 reads TGTGCCAGCACCCCCCGAGTCGGGAGTCTAAAATCCTACAATGAGCAGTTCTTC.

The chain is built from TRBV7-3 and TRBJ1-3; D may be TRBD1 (6 bases). The V gene's germline CDR1 is SGHTA and CDR2 FQGTGA. The V gene lost 5 bases and the J gene lost 4 bases, with 18 bases spanning the gap. This CDR3 contains 16 residues. This chain's CDR3 is CASSITRGLYGNTIYF. In DNA form, the CDR3 reads TGTGCCAGCAGCATCACCAGGGGTCTTTACGGAAACACCATATATTTT. The whole variable domain, filled in from reference TRBV7-3 and TRBJ1-3, reads GAGVSQTPSNKVTEKGKYVELRCDPISGHTALYWYRQSLGQGPEFLIYFQGTGAADDSGLPNDRFFAVRPEGSVSTLKIQRTERGDSAVYLCASSITRGLYGNTIYFGEGSWLTVV.

This sequence joins TRBV18 and TRBJ1-2, with TRBD1 matching over 7 bases. The CDR3 has 24 amino acids. V shed 2 bases, J shed 1 base, and the junction held 31 bases outside the gene matches. Germline lookup yields CDR1 KGHSH and CDR2 LQKENI. In DNA, the CDR3 is TGTGCCAGCTCACCAACGCTGCAACAGACTTTTAAATCAACGGCAGGGGGGTTTAACTATGGCTACACCTTC. Its translation: CASSPTLQQTFKSTAGGFNYGYTF. The full variable domain, completed using reference TRBV18 and TRBJ1-2, is NAGVMQNPRHLVRRRGQEARLRCSPMKGHSHVYWYRQLPEEGLKFMVYLQKENIIDESGMPKERFSAEFPKEGPSILRIQQVVRGDSAAYFCASSPTLQQTFKSTAGGFNYGYTFGSGTRLTVV.

This sequence joins TRBV27 and TRBJ2-6, with 7 bases that match TRBD2. The length of the CDR3 is 17 residues. Trimming removed 3 bases from V and 2 bases from J; junction bases left unmatched: 7. Germline lookup yields CDR1 MNHEY and CDR2 SMNVEV (reference sequence). CDR3 nucleotide sequence: TGTGCCAGCAGTTTCCTAGCGGAGGGGACTGGGGCCAACGTCCTGACTTTC. Amino acids: CASSFLAEGTGANVLTF.

This chain connects TRBV30 to TRBJ1-5, with D tentatively TRBD1 (5 bases). V lost 8 bases and J 2 bases, leaving 13 bases between the germline ends. Per germline, CDR1 GTSNPN and CDR2 SVGIG (reference sequence). CDR3 length: 13 residues. The CDR3 protein is CARPGGGNQPQHF. The CDR3 DNA is TGTGCCAGACCCGGGGGAGGCAATCAGCCCCAGCATTTT.

The rearrangement links TRBV18 to TRBJ2-3, with TRBD1 matching over 7 bases. The length of the CDR3 is 13 residues. Germline CDR1 reads KGHSH; CDR2 reads LQKENI. Germline trimming cut 3 bases from V and 4 bases from J; bases unmatched to any gene: 1. The CDR3 bases are TGTGCCAGCTCACCCACAGGGGCAGATACGCAGTATTTT. This translates into CASSPTGADTQYF.

V is TRBV6-5 and J is TRBJ2-7, with D uncertain. CDR3 length: 13 residues. CDR1 is MNHEY, CDR2 SVGAGI, per germline. Trimming left V 0 bases short and J 2 bases short, with 5 bases between. The CDR3 coding sequence is TGTGCCAGCAGTTACTCTCCAACCTACGAGCAGTACTTC. Amino acid sequence: CASSYSPTYEQYF.

The chain carries TRBV2 and TRBJ1-2, with D maybe TRBD1 (5 bases). The CDR3 is 13 amino acids. Between the trimmed V and J ends, which lost 2 bases and 8 bases, there was a span of 12 bases. Germline CDR1 reads SNHLY; CDR2 reads FYNNEI. In DNA, the CDR3 is TGTGCCAGCAGTGAATACGTGGGGGGAGGCTACACCTTC. It codes for CASSEYVGGGYTF.

This chain uses TRBV28 with TRBJ2-1; 9 bases map to TRBD1. CDR3 length: 13 amino acids. V trimming: 9 bases; J trimming: 3 bases; junction bases outside the gene matches: 3. Germline assignment: CDR1 MDHEN and CDR2 SYDVKM. The CDR3 DNA reads TGTGCCAGTAGGACAGGGGTCTACAATGAGCAGTTCTTC. This sequence encodes CASRTGVYNEQFF.